Listed below are T cell receptor beta chains from one sample, sequenced in a study of T cells after yellow fever vaccination. A single record per CDR3 protein comes from TCRdb applying MiXCR to the 5' RACE reads. The table shows 620,000 or so distinct CDR3 sequences, with over 9% occurring only once. The source was PBMCs, collected on the day of the yellow fever booster vaccination. These TCRs come from a man aged 30 to 45 who received the YFV17D yellow fever vaccine. Each CDR3 is given with its conserved first and last residue. The D gene is left open where the match is weak. The size of a clone is reported for some rows only, either as once, few or many, or as a class for expanded clones.

clone size: .
J gene: TRBJ2-7
V gene: TRBV28
D gene: TRBD2
CDR3 DNA: TGTGCCAGCAGTACCGGGACTAGCTGGGGCGAGCAGTACTTC
CDR3 protein: CASSTGTSWGEQYF

clone size: many
J gene: TRBJ2-7
V gene: TRBV12-3/TRBV12-4
D gene: .
CDR3 DNA: TGTGCCAGCAGTTTAAGAGGGGGAGTTTACGAGCAGTACTTC
CDR3 protein: CASSLRGGVYEQYF

clone size: many
J gene: TRBJ2-1
V gene: TRBV7-2
D gene: TRBD2
CDR3 DNA: TGTGCCAGCAGCCGTGTCGGAGGGCTAGCGGGAGGGGAAAATGAGCAGTTCTTC
CDR3 protein: CASSRVGGLAGGENEQFF

clone size: many
J gene: TRBJ2-7
V gene: TRBV6-2/TRBV6-3
D gene: .
CDR3 DNA: TGTGCCAGCAGTTACCCCCCCGGGGGACTCCTCTCCTACGAGCAGTACTTC
CDR3 protein: CASSYPPGGLLSYEQYF

clone size: .
J gene: TRBJ1-1
V gene: TRBV7-2
D gene: TRBD1
CDR3 DNA: TGTGCCAGCAGCTTATTCCCAGGGGGCGGGACTGAAGCTTTCTTT
CDR3 protein: CASSLFPGGGTEAFF

clone size: .
J gene: TRBJ2-7
V gene: TRBV3-1
D gene: .
CDR3 DNA: TGTGCCAGCAGCGCCCGGGACTCACATACCCCCTACGAGCAGTACTTC
CDR3 protein: CASSARDSHTPYEQYF

clone size: .
J gene: TRBJ2-5
V gene: TRBV20-1
D gene: TRBD2
CDR3 DNA: TGCAGTGCCGGGGGGGTGGCCGAGACGACCCAGTACTTC
CDR3 protein: CSAGGVAETTQYF

clone size: few
J gene: TRBJ2-3
V gene: TRBV6-2/TRBV6-3
D gene: .
CDR3 DNA: TGTGCCAGCAGTTACTCAGACTCCATAGATACGCAGTATTTT
CDR3 protein: CASSYSDSIDTQYF

clone size: few
J gene: TRBJ1-2
V gene: TRBV30
D gene: .
CDR3 DNA: TGTGCCTGGAGTGTAAGCGTTGGCGACTATGGCTACACCTTC
CDR3 protein: CAWSVSVGDYGYTF

clone size: .
J gene: TRBJ2-3
V gene: TRBV20-1
D gene: .
CDR3 DNA: TGCAGTGCTAAGGGCGGGGTTGGTGATACGCAGTATTTT
CDR3 protein: CSAKGGVGDTQYF

clone size: few
J gene: TRBJ2-7
V gene: TRBV5-1
D gene: .
CDR3 DNA: TGCGCCAGCGCCTCTGAGGGCGAGCAGTACTTC
CDR3 protein: CASASEGEQYF

clone size: .
J gene: TRBJ2-2
V gene: TRBV12-3/TRBV12-4
D gene: .
CDR3 DNA: TGTGCCAGCAGTTTAGGGACTCGTCCCGGGGAGCTGTTTTTT
CDR3 protein: CASSLGTRPGELFF

clone size: few
J gene: TRBJ2-3
V gene: TRBV27
D gene: .
CDR3 DNA: TGTGCCAGCAGTTTGTCCCTAGTGTCAGATACGCAGTATTTT
CDR3 protein: CASSLSLVSDTQYF

clone size: many
J gene: TRBJ2-3
V gene: TRBV15
D gene: .
CDR3 DNA: TGTGCCACCAGCAGCACTTCATGGCATGGCACAGATACGCAGTATTTT
CDR3 protein: CATSSTSWHGTDTQYF

clone size: many
J gene: TRBJ1-2
V gene: TRBV5-6
D gene: .
CDR3 DNA: TGTGCCAGCAGCTTGCGGGGGACTGGCTACACCTTC
CDR3 protein: CASSLRGTGYTF

clone size: few
J gene: TRBJ1-1
V gene: TRBV6-5
D gene: .
CDR3 DNA: TGTGCCAGCAGTTACCGAAGACACCCGAACACTGAAGCTTTCTTT
CDR3 protein: CASSYRRHPNTEAFF

clone size: .
J gene: TRBJ2-1
V gene: TRBV20-1
D gene: .
CDR3 DNA: TGCAGTGCTTGGATAGGACAGCGAGCCTTCAGCTCCTACAATGAGCAGTTCTTC
CDR3 protein: CSAWIGQRAFSSYNEQFF

clone size: many
J gene: TRBJ2-7
V gene: TRBV7-2
D gene: .
CDR3 DNA: TGTGCCAGCAGTTTTTCTATGTACGAGCAGTACTTC
CDR3 protein: CASSFSMYEQYF

clone size: few
J gene: TRBJ2-7
V gene: TRBV3-1
D gene: .
CDR3 DNA: TGTGCCAGCAGCCAAGATCGGTGGCAGGCTCGCTACGAGCAGTACTTC
CDR3 protein: CASSQDRWQARYEQYF

clone size: .
J gene: TRBJ2-7
V gene: TRBV3-1
D gene: .
CDR3 DNA: TGTGCCAGCAGGAGTAGCAGCTCCTACGAGCAGTACTTC
CDR3 protein: CASRSSSSYEQYF

clone size: .
J gene: TRBJ2-7
V gene: TRBV12-3/TRBV12-4
D gene: TRBD2
CDR3 DNA: TGTGCCAGCAGTCAACTAGCGGGAGATGTCTACGAGCAGTACTTC
CDR3 protein: CASSQLAGDVYEQYF

clone size: few
J gene: TRBJ1-6
V gene: TRBV30
D gene: .
CDR3 DNA: TGTGCCTGGAGTGTACGCTACGCTGACGCAAATTCACCCCTCCACTTT
CDR3 protein: CAWSVRYADANSPLHF

clone size: .
J gene: TRBJ2-7
V gene: TRBV18
D gene: .
CDR3 DNA: TGTGCCAGCTCACCCCGGGAGCGAGCCTACGAGCAGTACTTC
CDR3 protein: CASSPRERAYEQYF

clone size: .
J gene: TRBJ2-7
V gene: TRBV4-2
D gene: TRBD2
CDR3 DNA: TGTGCCAGTCCGGAGGCCAGGATGTCTAGCGGGAGGACCCCAACCTACGAGCAGTACTTC
CDR3 protein: CASPEARMSSGRTPTYEQYF